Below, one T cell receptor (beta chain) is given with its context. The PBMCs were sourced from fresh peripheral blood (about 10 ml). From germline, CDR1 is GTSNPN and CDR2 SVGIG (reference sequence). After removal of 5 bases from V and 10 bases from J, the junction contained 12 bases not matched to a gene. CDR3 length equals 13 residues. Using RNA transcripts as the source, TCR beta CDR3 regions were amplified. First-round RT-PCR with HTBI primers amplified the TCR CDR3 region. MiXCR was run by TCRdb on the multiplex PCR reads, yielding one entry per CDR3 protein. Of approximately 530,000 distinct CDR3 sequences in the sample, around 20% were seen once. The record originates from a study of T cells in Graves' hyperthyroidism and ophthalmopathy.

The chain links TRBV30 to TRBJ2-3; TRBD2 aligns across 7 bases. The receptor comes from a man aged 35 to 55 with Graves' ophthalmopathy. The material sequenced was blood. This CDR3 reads CAWWREGSRAQYF. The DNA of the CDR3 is TGTGCCTGGTGGAGGGAGGGGTCGAGGGCGCAGTATTTT.